Listed below are T cell receptor beta chains from one sample, sequenced in a study of regulatory T cells in long-lasting Graves disease. TCRdb analysed the multiplex PCR reads with MiXCR anew, one entry per CDR3 protein. Here the sample spans 300,000 to 450,000 distinct CDR3 sequences, 15% to 18% being singletons. The input for sequencing was peripheral blood mononuclear cells (PBMCs), taken at new diagnosis, from a patient treated with antithyroid drugs. These receptors originate from a female donor with Graves disease. Each CDR3 is given with its conserved first and last residue. The D gene is left open where the match is weak.

v_call	d_call	cdr3_aa
TRBV7-8	TRBD2	CASSLAQGGHGELFF
TRBV27	TRBD1	CASSLKGQGFGELFF
TRBV20-1	TRBD2	CSANPGGPSTVDEQFF
TRBV9	TRBD2	CASSESKAGGSLRGQYF
TRBV12-3/TRBV12-4	-	CASSFKLGPRMNTEAFF
TRBV6-2/TRBV6-3	-	CASSSGTLKNYGYTF
TRBV15	-	CATSREPGTAGYTF
TRBV6-1	-	CASSEGPTAYEQYF
TRBV28	-	CASNGPARVSIQYF
TRBV19	-	CASSPGPSDTEAFF
TRBV5-5	-	CASSLGGDYEKLFF
TRBV10-3	TRBD1	CAISETGQALGSRGYTF
TRBV27	TRBD1	CASSFGRDRDETQYF
TRBV12-3/TRBV12-4	TRBD2	CASRPAGGLYEQYF
TRBV19	-	CASISLLDEKLFF
TRBV12-3/TRBV12-4	-	CASSLSMWFNEQFF
TRBV19	-	CASSIGGLLNTEAFF
TRBV10-1	TRBD2	CASKPGLAGDNEQFF
TRBV11-2	-	CASSLEPHGEAFF
TRBV10-3	TRBD2	CAISVRGLAGGEETQYF
TRBV3-1	-	CASSPDLETQYF
TRBV10-3	-	CAISDLGDNSYEQYF
TRBV6-9	TRBD1	CASSYSGGTGGFVGTEAFF
TRBV7-8	-	CASSLAKREQYF
TRBV29-1	TRBD1	CSVSDRDRSSYEQYF
TRBV20-1	TRBD1	CSAGPGQGYENTEAFF
TRBV6-7	TRBD1	CASPYYRRQGYNEQFF
TRBV28	TRBD1	CASRGGAGGNQPQHF
TRBV10-3	-	CAISGVGVTDTQYF